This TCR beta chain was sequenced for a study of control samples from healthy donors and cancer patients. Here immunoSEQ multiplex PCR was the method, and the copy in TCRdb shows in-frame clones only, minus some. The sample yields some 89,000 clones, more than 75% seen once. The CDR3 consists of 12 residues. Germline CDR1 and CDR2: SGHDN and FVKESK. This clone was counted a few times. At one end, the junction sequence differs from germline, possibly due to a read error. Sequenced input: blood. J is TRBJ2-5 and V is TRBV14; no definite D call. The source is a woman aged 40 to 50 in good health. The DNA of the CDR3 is TGTGCCAGCAGCCAAGATACGGCCCAGGCTGACTTC. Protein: CASSQDTAQADF.